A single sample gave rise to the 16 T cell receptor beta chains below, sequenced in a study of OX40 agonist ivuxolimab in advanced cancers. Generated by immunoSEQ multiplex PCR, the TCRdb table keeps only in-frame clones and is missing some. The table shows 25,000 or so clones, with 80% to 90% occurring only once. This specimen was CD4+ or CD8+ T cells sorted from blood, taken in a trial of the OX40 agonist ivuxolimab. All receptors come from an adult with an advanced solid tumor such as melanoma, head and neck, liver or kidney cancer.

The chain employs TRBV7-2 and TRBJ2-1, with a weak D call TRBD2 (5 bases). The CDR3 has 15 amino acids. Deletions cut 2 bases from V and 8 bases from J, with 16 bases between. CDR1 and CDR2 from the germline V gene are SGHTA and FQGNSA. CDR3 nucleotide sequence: TGTGCCAGCAGCTTATCCGGCCGGGGTGTCTATGAGCAGTTCTTC. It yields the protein CASSLSGRGVYEQFF.

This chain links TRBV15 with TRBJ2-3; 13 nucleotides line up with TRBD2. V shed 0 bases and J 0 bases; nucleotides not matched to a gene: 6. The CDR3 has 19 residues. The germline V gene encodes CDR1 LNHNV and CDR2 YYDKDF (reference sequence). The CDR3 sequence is CATSRDKGLAGSSTDTQYF. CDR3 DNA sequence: TGTGCCACCAGCAGAGATAAGGGACTAGCGGGATCTAGCACAGATACGCAGTATTTT. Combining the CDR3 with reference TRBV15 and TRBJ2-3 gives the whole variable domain DAMVIQNPRYQVTQFGKPVTLSCSQTLNHNVMYWYQQKSSQAPKLLFHYYDKDFNNEADTPDNFQSRRPNTSFCFLDIRSPGLGDTAMYLCATSRDKGLAGSSTDTQYFGPGTRLTVL.

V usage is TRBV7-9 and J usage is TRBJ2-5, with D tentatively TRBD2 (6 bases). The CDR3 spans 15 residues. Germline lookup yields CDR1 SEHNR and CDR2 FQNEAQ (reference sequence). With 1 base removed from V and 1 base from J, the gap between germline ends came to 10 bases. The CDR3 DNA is TGTGCCAGCAGCTTAGGGGTCGGGGGCCAAGAGACCCAGTACTTC. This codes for CASSLGVGGQETQYF.

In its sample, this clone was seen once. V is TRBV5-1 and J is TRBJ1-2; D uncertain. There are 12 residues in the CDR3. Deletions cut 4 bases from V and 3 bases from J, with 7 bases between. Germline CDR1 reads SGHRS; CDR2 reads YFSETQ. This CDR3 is CASSDSYYGYTF. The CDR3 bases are TGCGCCAGCAGCGATAGCTACTATGGCTACACCTTC.

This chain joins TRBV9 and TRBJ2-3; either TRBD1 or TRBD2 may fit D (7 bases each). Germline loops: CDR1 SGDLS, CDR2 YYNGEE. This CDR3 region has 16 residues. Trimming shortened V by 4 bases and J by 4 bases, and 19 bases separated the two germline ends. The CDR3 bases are TGTGCCAGCAGCCAAAGACTAGCCGGGACAGCAGATACGCAGTATTTT. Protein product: CASSQRLAGTADTQYF.

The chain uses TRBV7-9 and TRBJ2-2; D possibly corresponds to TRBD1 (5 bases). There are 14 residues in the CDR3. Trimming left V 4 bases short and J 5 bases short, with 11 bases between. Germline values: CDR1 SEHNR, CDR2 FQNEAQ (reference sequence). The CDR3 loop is CASSSHRLTGELFF. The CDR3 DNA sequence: TGTGCCAGCAGCTCCCACAGGTTAACCGGGGAGCTGTTTTTT.

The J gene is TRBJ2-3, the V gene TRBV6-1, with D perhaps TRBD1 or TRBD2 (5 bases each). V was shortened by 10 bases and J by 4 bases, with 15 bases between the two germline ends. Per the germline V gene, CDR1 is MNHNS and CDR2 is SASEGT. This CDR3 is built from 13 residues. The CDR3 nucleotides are TGTGCCACCGGGACGAATACGGCAGATACGCAGTATTTT. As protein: CATGTNTADTQYF.

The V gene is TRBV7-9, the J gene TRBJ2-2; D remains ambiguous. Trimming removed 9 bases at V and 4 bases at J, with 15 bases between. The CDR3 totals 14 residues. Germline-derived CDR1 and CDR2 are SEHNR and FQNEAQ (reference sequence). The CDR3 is CASRASESTGELFF. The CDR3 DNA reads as TGTGCCAGTAGGGCCTCCGAGTCCACCGGGGAGCTGTTTTTT.

This CDR3 reads CAWTPDQNSPLHF. In DNA form, the CDR3 reads TGTGCCTGGACCCCGGACCAGAATTCACCCCTCCACTTT. This rearrangement joins TRBV30 to TRBJ1-6; no clear D. V lost 4 bases to trimming and J lost 7 bases, with 11 bases between them. This CDR3 region has 13 residues. Germline V gives CDR1 GTSNPN, CDR2 SVGIG (reference sequence). Supplemented by reference TRBV30 and TRBJ1-6, the full variable domain reads SQTIHQWPATLVQPVGSPLSLECTVEGTSNPNLYWYRQAAGRGLQLLFYSVGIGQISSEVPQNLSASRPQDRQFILSSKKLLLSDSGFYLCAWTPDQNSPLHFGNGTRLTVT.

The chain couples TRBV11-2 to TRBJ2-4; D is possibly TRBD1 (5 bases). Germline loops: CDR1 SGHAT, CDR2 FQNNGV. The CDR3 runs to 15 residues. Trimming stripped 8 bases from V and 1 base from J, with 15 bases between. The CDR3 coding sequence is TGTGCCAGCGGGGCTTTACGTGGTGCCAAAAACATTCAGTACTTC. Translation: CASGALRGAKNIQYF.

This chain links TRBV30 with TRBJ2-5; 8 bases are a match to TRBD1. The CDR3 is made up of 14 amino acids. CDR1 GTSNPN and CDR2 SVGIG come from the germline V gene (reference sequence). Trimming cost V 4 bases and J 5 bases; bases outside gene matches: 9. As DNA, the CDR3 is TGTGCCTGGAACCTAGGGACAGGACTGGAGACCCAGTACTTC. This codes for CAWNLGTGLETQYF. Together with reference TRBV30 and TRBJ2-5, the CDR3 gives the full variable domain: SQTIHQWPATLVQPVGSPLSLECTVEGTSNPNLYWYRQAAGRGLQLLFYSVGIGQISSEVPQNLSASRPQDRQFILSSKKLLLSDSGFYLCAWNLGTGLETQYFGPGTRLLVL.

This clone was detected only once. The CDR3 sequence: CASNHRDSPTDTQYF. The CDR3 DNA reads TGCGCCAGCAACCACCGGGACTCCCCCACAGATACGCAGTATTTT. The chain uses TRBV4-1 and TRBJ2-3; the D gene is possibly TRBD2 (6 bases). The V and J ends lost 7 bases and 2 bases respectively, with 16 bases between them. In germline, CDR1 is MGHRA, CDR2 YSYEKL. There are 15 residues in the CDR3.

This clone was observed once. The chain's CDR3 is CASSDRGETQYF. The CDR3 DNA reads TGTGCCAGCAGTGACCGGGGAGAGACCCAGTACTTC. V gene TRBV2 combines with J gene TRBJ2-5; possible D gene TRBD2, 5 bases. CDR1 is SNHLY and CDR2 is FYNNEI in the germline V gene. CDR3 length equals 12 residues. Trimming cost V 3 bases and J 4 bases, with 6 bases left between them.

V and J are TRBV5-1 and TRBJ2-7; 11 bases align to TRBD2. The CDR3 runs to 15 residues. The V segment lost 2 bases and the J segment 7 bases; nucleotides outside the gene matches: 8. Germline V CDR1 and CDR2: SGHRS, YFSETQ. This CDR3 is CASSLLAGEAFEQYF. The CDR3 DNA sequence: TGCGCCAGCAGCTTACTAGCGGGAGAGGCATTTGAGCAGTACTTC.

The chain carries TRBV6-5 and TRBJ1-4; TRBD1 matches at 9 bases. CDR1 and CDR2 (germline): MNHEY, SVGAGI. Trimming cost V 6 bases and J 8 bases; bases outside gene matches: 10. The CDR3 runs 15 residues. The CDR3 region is CASRTTGGAGEKLFF. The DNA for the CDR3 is TGTGCCAGCAGAACCACAGGGGGCGCTGGGGAAAAACTGTTTTTT.

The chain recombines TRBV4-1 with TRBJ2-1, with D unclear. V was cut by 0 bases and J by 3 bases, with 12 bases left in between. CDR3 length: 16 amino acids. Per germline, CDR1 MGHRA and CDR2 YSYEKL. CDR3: CASSQDRRNRYNEQFF. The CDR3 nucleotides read TGCGCCAGCAGCCAAGATAGACGGAACCGCTACAATGAGCAGTTCTTC.